The 15 T cell receptor beta chains below all came from one sample that was sequenced in a study of blood T cell repertoires in COVID-19. TCRdb's copy holds only in-frame clones and misses some; the assay was immunoSEQ multiplex PCR. Among over 400,000 clones, roughly nine tenths were seen once, and the ten largest hold around 7.8%. Sequencing was carried out using peripheral blood. These receptors all stem from a woman in her forties or fifties with COVID-19, enrolled during active disease.

This clone was seen only once. This rearrangement joins TRBV4-1 to TRBJ2-3, with D unclear. Germline V gene sequence: CDR1 MGHRA, CDR2 YSYEKL. CDR3 length: 14 amino acids. The V and J ends lost 0 bases and 9 bases respectively, with 13 bases between them. The CDR3 DNA reads TGCGCCAGCAGCCAAGATCGTCGCGTAGAGACGCAGTATTTT. Protein product: CASSQDRRVETQYF.

This clone turned up a few times. J is TRBJ2-1 and V is TRBV3-1 (or the pseudogene TRBV3-2); weak D call: TRBD2 (7 bases). Germline V gene lookup returns CDR1 LGHDT and CDR2 YNNKEL (reference sequence). The ends were cut back, 5 bases at V and 3 bases at J, with 17 bases in the middle. There are 16 residues in the CDR3. CDR3 in DNA: TGTGCCAGCAGCTCTCGAGGGGGGGCCGGCTACAATGAGCAGTTCTTC. Translating it yields CASSSRGGAGYNEQFF.

This chain connects TRBV30 to TRBJ1-2; 10 nucleotides line up with TRBD1. J gave up 8 bases and V 2 bases, and 20 bases lay outside the gene matches. The germline V gene encodes CDR1 GTSNPN and CDR2 SVGIG (reference sequence). This CDR3 contains 18 residues. CDR3 DNA: TGTGCCTGGAGTCCATACCCTTCTCTAGGACAGGGGGAAGGGGGCTACACCTTC. Protein sequence: CAWSPYPSLGQGEGGYTF.

J is TRBJ1-6 and V is TRBV12-5; unclear D gene. The germline CDR1 and CDR2 sequences are LGHNT and FRNRAP. The germline V and J ends were trimmed by 2 bases and 6 bases, with 20 bases remaining between them. This CDR3 is built from 18 residues. CDR3 in amino acids: CASGLRQRGFGGNSPLHF. For the CDR3, the DNA is TGTGCTAGTGGTTTGAGGCAGCGCGGGTTCGGCGGTAATTCACCCCTCCACTTT.

The chain has TRBV6-5 and TRBJ1-2, with 7 nucleotides matching TRBD1. From germline, CDR1 is MNHEY and CDR2 SVGAGI. This CDR3 is 15 amino acids long. The V and J ends lost 4 bases and 5 bases, in that order; junction bases with no gene match: 10. The CDR3 is CASSSVDGTAYGYTF. The CDR3 coding sequence is TGTGCCAGCAGTTCCGTGGACGGGACAGCTTATGGCTACACCTTC.

This chain joins TRBV27 and TRBJ2-1, with D possibly being TRBD1 (5 bases). Germline V gene data show CDR1 as MNHEY and CDR2 as SMNVEV (reference sequence). The CDR3 runs 14 residues. Trimming took 4 bases from V and 8 from J, leaving 15 bases between them. CDR3 DNA: TGTGCCAGCAGTTCGACAGCTCCCCTCGATGAGCAGTTCTTC. Encoded protein: CASSSTAPLDEQFF.

This clone has only a few counts. The same CDR3 is also encoded by other DNA sequences in this sample. The V gene is TRBV12-3 or TRBV12-4, the J gene TRBJ1-2; a possible D gene is TRBD1 (6 bases). Trimming removed 6 bases at V and 3 bases at J, with 8 bases between. This CDR3 is 12 amino acids long. CDR3 in DNA: TGTGCCAGCAGCCCAGGGGACTATGGCTACACCTTC. Amino acid sequence: CASSPGDYGYTF.

The count of this clone is one. This chain uses TRBV2 with TRBJ2-3, with D perhaps matching TRBD1 (5 bases). The germline V gene encodes CDR1 SNHLY and CDR2 FYNNEI. This CDR3 is 14 amino acids long. Trimming took off 7 bases at V and 3 bases at J, with 14 bases between the two ends. CDR3 residues: CASTRLGDTDTQYF. The CDR3 DNA follows: TGTGCCAGCACCCGATTAGGGGATACAGATACGCAGTATTTT.

The chain has TRBV5-1 and TRBJ1-2; D is perhaps TRBD1 (5 bases). This CDR3 region has 15 residues. Trimming stripped 5 bases from V and 2 bases from J, with 16 bases between. Germline assignment: CDR1 SGHRS and CDR2 YFSETQ. The CDR3 DNA reads as TGCGCCAGCAGTCTTCAGGGATCTGGGAACTATGGCTACACCTTC. Protein product: CASSLQGSGNYGYTF.

The chain combines TRBV28 with TRBJ2-3; 7 nucleotides align to TRBD1. The germline CDR1 and CDR2 sequences are MDHEN and SYDVKM. Losses at the gene ends were 4 bases for V and 3 bases for J; bases not matched to a gene: 4. CDR3 length: 14 residues. The CDR3 sequence: CASSSDRLTDTQYF. CDR3 nucleotides: TGTGCCAGCAGTTCGGACAGGCTTACAGATACGCAGTATTTT. Full variable domain (outside the CDR3, taken from reference TRBV28 and TRBJ2-3): DVKVTQSSRYLVKRTGEKVFLECVQDMDHENMFWYRQDPGLGLRLIYFSYDVKMKEKGDIPEGYSVSREKKERFSLILESASTNQTSMYLCASSSDRLTDTQYFGPGTRLTVL.

The chain couples TRBV2 to TRBJ2-1, with D possibly matching TRBD1 (5 bases). CDR1 and CDR2 from the germline V gene are SNHLY and FYNNEI. The CDR3 sequence is 15 residues long. Trimming took 6 bases from V and 0 from J, leaving 12 bases between them. The CDR3, as DNA: TGTGCCAGCAGCTCCGACAGCATCTCCTACAATGAGCAGTTCTTC. Translating it yields CASSSDSISYNEQFF.

The CDR3 DNA follows: TGTGCCAGCAGCTTAAGCCCCCCGGGACAGGCGGGTTCACCCCTCCACTTT. It yields the protein CASSLSPPGQAGSPLHF. The chain links TRBV7-2 to TRBJ1-6, with TRBD1 identical over 8 bases. Germline trimming cut 2 bases from V and 9 bases from J; bases unmatched to any gene: 12. The germline V gene encodes CDR1 SGHTA and CDR2 FQGNSA. The CDR3 is made up of 17 amino acids.

V gene TRBV6-4 combines with J gene TRBJ2-2; 7 bases are a match to TRBD1. J gave up 1 base and V 6 bases, and 5 bases lay outside the gene matches. CDR3 length equals 15 residues. From germline, CDR1 is MRHNA and CDR2 SNTAGT. The CDR3: CASSPQGVNTGELFF. CDR3 DNA sequence: TGTGCCAGCAGCCCCCAGGGGGTGAACACCGGGGAGCTGTTTTTT.

The J gene is TRBJ1-6, the V gene TRBV14; D perhaps matches TRBD1 (5 bases). The germline CDR1 and CDR2 sequences are SGHDN and FVKESK. The ends were cut back, 4 bases at V and 13 bases at J, with 17 bases in the middle. The CDR3 is made up of 14 amino acids. The CDR3 loop is CASSPVGGGVPLHF. DNA of the CDR3: TGTGCCAGCAGCCCCGTCGGGGGAGGTGTGCCCCTCCACTTT.

The rearrangement joins TRBV6-2 or TRBV6-3 to TRBJ2-2; 9 bases line up with TRBD2. The CDR3 consists of 15 residues. Trimming at V came to 6 bases and at J to 3 bases, leaving 5 bases not matched to a gene. Germline values: CDR1 MNHEY, CDR2 SVGEGT. CDR3 protein: CASSLVAGDTGELFF. The CDR3 bases are TGTGCCAGCAGCCTTGTAGCGGGGGACACCGGGGAGCTGTTTTTT.